Presented here are 12 T cell receptor beta chains from one specimen sequenced in a study of beta chain features in type 1 diabetes. Study findings and constraints: For Type 1 diabetes patients, all four CD4+ subsets carried TCRB CDR3s that were moderately but significantly shorter.

Every isolated RNA sample was fully reverse transcribed, so sequencing captured expressed TCRB transcripts. The method was immunoSEQ multiplex PCR; TCRdb's version includes in-frame clones alone and lacks a portion of them. The sample has about 640,000 clones, around an eighth seen once; the top ten hold roughly 0.12%. No antigen has been identified for these receptors. The specimen was naive CD4+ T cells from blood. The receptors shown here come from a man aged 25-40 years with type 1 diabetes.

The sample holds a few counts of this clone. The chain combines TRBV29-1 with TRBJ1-2, with 7 bases identical to TRBD1. V lost 7 bases and J lost 7; bases outside the gene matches: 15. The CDR3 is 14 amino acids. Germline values: CDR1 SQVTM, CDR2 ANQGSEA. CDR3 region: CSADKLGGPGGYTF. CDR3 DNA sequence: TGCAGCGCTGATAAATTAGGGGGCCCTGGTGGCTACACCTTC.

The V call is TRBV6-5, the J call TRBJ2-5; D might be TRBD2 (6 bases). There are 11 residues in the CDR3. Germline-derived CDR1 and CDR2 are MNHEY and SVGAGI. V lost 5 bases, J lost 5 bases, and 6 bases lay in between. The CDR3 DNA sequence: TGTGCCAGCAGTAGCGGGGAGACCCAGTACTTC. Protein: CASSSGETQYF.

The CDR3 spells CASSSGQGVPYEQYF. The CDR3 coding sequence is TGTGCCAGCAGTTCAGGACAGGGGGTTCCTTATGAGCAGTACTTC. This chain links TRBV28 with TRBJ2-7; TRBD1 matches 10 bases. The CDR3 runs to 15 residues. Germline V gene sequence: CDR1 MDHEN, CDR2 SYDVKM. V lost 4 bases, J lost 7 bases, and 10 bases stayed unmatched.

This chain connects TRBV6-6 to TRBJ2-7; 8 bases match TRBD1. The CDR3 length is 15 residues. The trim removed 2 bases at V and 7 bases at J, leaving 10 bases unmatched. Germline-derived CDR1 and CDR2 are MNHNY and SVGAGI (reference sequence). This CDR3 reads CASSYPQGARWEQYF. CDR3 DNA: TGTGCCAGCAGTTACCCGCAGGGGGCAAGGTGGGAGCAGTACTTC.

This clone was seen more than once but under ten times. The chain links TRBV9 to TRBJ2-5; 7 nucleotides match TRBD1. V gave up 0 bases and J gave up 1 base; unmatched junction bases: 6. Per germline, CDR1 SGDLS and CDR2 YYNGEE. CDR3 length: 16 amino acids. The CDR3 coding sequence is TGTGCCAGCAGCGTAGCAGGGGGACAGACCCAAGAGACCCAGTACTTC. Amino acid sequence: CASSVAGGQTQETQYF.

The V gene is TRBV5-4, the J gene TRBJ2-3, with D maybe TRBD2 (6 bases). Germline CDR1 and CDR2: SGHNT and YYREEE (reference sequence). There are 11 residues in the CDR3. Trimming removed 10 bases at V and 1 base at J, with 7 bases between. DNA of the CDR3: TGTGCCCCGGGGGGCACAGATACGCAGTATTTT. Translated: CAPGGTDTQYF.

The chain uses TRBV29-1 and TRBJ2-5; unclear D gene. CDR3 length: 18 residues. Trimming shortened V by 0 bases and J by 0 bases, and 20 bases separated the two germline ends. Germline values: CDR1 SQVTM, CDR2 ANQGSEA. CDR3 nucleotide sequence: TGCAGCGTTGAAGATCTATACCCTAAATCTCCATACCAAGAGACCCAGTACTTC. It encodes CSVEDLYPKSPYQETQYF.

The sample holds a few counts of this clone. The chain is built from TRBV29-1 and TRBJ1-5, with D possibly being TRBD1 (6 bases). CDR3 length equals 13 residues. Trimming stripped 7 bases from V and 4 bases from J, with 14 bases between. Looked up from germline, CDR1 is SQVTM and CDR2 is ANQGSEA. The CDR3 reads CSAARGANQPQHF. CDR3 nucleotide sequence: TGCAGCGCTGCTAGGGGGGCTAATCAGCCCCAGCATTTT. Using reference TRBV29-1 and TRBJ1-5 for the parts outside the CDR3, the full variable domain is SAVISQKPSRDICQRGTSLTIQCQVDSQVTMMFWYRQQPGQSLTLIATANQGSEATYESGFVIDKFPISRPNLTFSTLTVSNMSPEDSSIYLCSAARGANQPQHFGDGTRLSIL.

Points on this clone: Other DNA sequences within the sample encode an identical CDR3. The rearrangement joins TRBV9 to TRBJ1-1; the D is unclear. Trimming took off 0 bases at V and 0 bases at J, with 9 bases between the two ends. The CDR3 has 15 residues. CDR1 SGDLS and CDR2 YYNGEE come from the germline V gene. CDR3 region: CASSVGGRLNTEAFF. The CDR3 nucleotides read TGTGCCAGCAGCGTAGGGGGAAGGCTGAACACTGAAGCTTTCTTT.

This clone was recorded a few times. The chain links TRBV6-5 to TRBJ2-7, with D tentatively TRBD1 (6 bases). Trimming shortened V by 0 bases and J by 3 bases, and 12 bases separated the two germline ends. Per germline, CDR1 MNHEY and CDR2 SVGAGI. There are 15 residues in the CDR3. The CDR3 DNA reads as TGTGCCAGCAGTTACTCGTGGGCCAGGGGCTACGAGCAGTACTTC. Translation: CASSYSWARGYEQYF.

CDR3: CASSQDAQGRETQYF. For the CDR3, the DNA is TGTGCCAGCAGCCAAGATGCACAGGGACGAGAGACCCAGTACTTC. The rearrangement links TRBV4-2 to TRBJ2-5; weak D call: TRBD1 (6 bases). V gave up 0 bases and J gave up 4 bases, with 12 bases separating them. The CDR3 length is 15 residues. Germline V gene data show CDR1 as LGHNA and CDR2 as YNFKEQ.

CDR3 sequence reads: CAWSVGAGHQPQHF. CDR3 nucleotide sequence: TGTGCCTGGAGTGTAGGGGCAGGGCATCAGCCCCAGCATTTT. The chain uses TRBV30 and TRBJ1-5; TRBD1 might be the D (5 bases). Germline V gene lookup returns CDR1 GTSNPN and CDR2 SVGIG (reference sequence). V gave up 0 bases and J gave up 5 bases, with 11 bases separating them. There are 14 residues in the CDR3.